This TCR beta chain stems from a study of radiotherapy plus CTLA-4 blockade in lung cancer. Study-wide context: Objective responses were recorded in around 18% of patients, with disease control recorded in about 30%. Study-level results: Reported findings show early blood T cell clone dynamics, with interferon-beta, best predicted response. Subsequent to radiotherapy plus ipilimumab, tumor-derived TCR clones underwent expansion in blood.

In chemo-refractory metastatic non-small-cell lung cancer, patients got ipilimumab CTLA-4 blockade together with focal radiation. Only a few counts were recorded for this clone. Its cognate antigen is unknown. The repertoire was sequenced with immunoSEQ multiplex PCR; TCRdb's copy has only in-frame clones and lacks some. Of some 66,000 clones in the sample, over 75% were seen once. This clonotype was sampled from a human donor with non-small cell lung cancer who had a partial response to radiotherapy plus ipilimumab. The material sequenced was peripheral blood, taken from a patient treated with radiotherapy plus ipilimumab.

The CDR3 is CAISEWGRDTEAFF. DNA of the CDR3: TGTGCCATCAGTGAGTGGGGCAGAGACACTGAAGCTTTCTTT. V is TRBV10-3 and J is TRBJ1-1; D is possibly TRBD1 (5 bases). V was cut by 1 base and J by 3 bases, with 9 bases left in between. Germline V CDR1 and CDR2: ENHRY, SYGVKD. The CDR3 is made up of 14 amino acids.